A selection of T cell receptor beta chains follows, all from one sample in a study of beta chain features in type 1 diabetes. Clones were read by immunoSEQ multiplex PCR, and TCRdb kept only the in-frame ones, dropping some. This table holds 300,000 to 350,000 clones, around 13% found once. Sequenced material: central memory CD4+ T cells from blood. Receptor source: a man aged 25-45 years in good health. Both conserved end residues are part of each CDR3. The order of the fields is D gene, J gene, V gene, clone size, CDR3 protein. D genes are given only for firm matches. Size is omitted from some rows. Given values are once, few, many or a class for expanded clones.

- TRBJ2-1 TRBV5-1 - CASSLEARGYNEQFF
- TRBJ1-4 TRBV28 few CASSLLGVANEKLFF
- TRBJ1-5 TRBV7-9 few CASSPAGGNQPQHF
- TRBJ2-2 TRBV11-3 - CASSYRDRLTGELFF
TRBD2 TRBJ2-1 TRBV13 few CASSPPPSGRAFGNEQFF
TRBD1 TRBJ2-2 TRBV5-1 few CASSLDLTGGIGELFF
TRBD1 TRBJ1-1 TRBV5-1 - CASSDQGAGGTEAFF
TRBD1 TRBJ1-2 TRBV5-1 - CASSLVGQGSADGYTF
TRBD2 TRBJ2-1 TRBV7-9 - CASSPAASGGKYSYNEQFF
- TRBJ2-3 TRBV7-7 few CASSLGSAITDTQYF
- TRBJ2-3 TRBV5-6 few CASSFGPTRYSTQYF
TRBD1 TRBJ1-6 TRBV2 - CASSVGQNNSPLHF
- TRBJ1-1 TRBV30 - CAWSGSRVLNTEAFF
- TRBJ1-1 TRBV18 - CASSRATQNTEAFF
- TRBJ1-2 TRBV12-2 - CASRFLCRGPNYGYTF
- TRBJ1-2 TRBV4-3 - CASSQDTSVRGYTF
TRBD1 TRBJ1-6 TRBV10-3 - CASSSRQGRRHNSPLHF
- TRBJ2-7 TRBV7-2 few CASSLEGGSSYEQYF
TRBD1 TRBJ1-1 TRBV5-6 - CASSHAGTDPNTEAFF
TRBD2 TRBJ2-1 TRBV11-1 - CAILSSGTYNEQFF
- TRBJ2-3 TRBV28 - CASSRDTRTDTQYF
- TRBJ1-5 TRBV13 few CASSLGGPGNQPQHF
- TRBJ1-2 TRBV5-1 - CASSFSIQSNYGYTF
- TRBJ2-7 TRBV7-2 many CASSLGGQYEQYF
- TRBJ2-7 TRBV7-2 few CASSAQGITYEQYF
- TRBJ2-5 TRBV7-2 - CASSSGAFWETQYF
- TRBJ1-1 TRBV14 few CASSQVGLGAEAFF
TRBD1 TRBJ1-2 TRBV4-2 - CASSQEGQGNYGYTF
TRBD1 TRBJ2-7 TRBV6-5 few CASSLMDRVSSYEQYF
TRBD1 TRBJ2-1 TRBV7-8 - CASSLAQGQGGRNEQFF
TRBD2 TRBJ2-1 TRBV11-1 few CASSPNGAGGWRDNEQFF
- TRBJ2-2 TRBV10-3 - CAISEVGGSTGELFF
- TRBJ2-1 TRBV7-9 - CASSLVAGRENEQFF
TRBD2 TRBJ2-1 TRBV7-9 - CASSLGGLAGGPGNNEQFF
- TRBJ1-1 TRBV27 - CASSRGILLKGTEAFF
- TRBJ2-7 TRBV27 many CASSLVPGGAFEQYF
TRBD1 TRBJ1-1 TRBV6-5 - CASSQGAEAFF
- TRBJ2-6 TRBV27 - CASSPPGANVLTF
- TRBJ2-6 TRBV7-9 few CASSQTRAGANVLTF
- TRBJ2-5 TRBV7-3 - CASSLLRGGSQYF
TRBD1 TRBJ1-1 TRBV5-1 - CASSTQGGEAFF
- TRBJ1-2 TRBV18 few CASSTGNNYGYTF
TRBD1 TRBJ1-4 TRBV29-1 few CSVKGAEREKLFF
TRBD1 TRBJ1-2 TRBV7-9 few CASSSTGVANYGYTF
- TRBJ2-5 TRBV10-3 few CASRMDSSQETQYF
- TRBJ1-1 TRBV27 few CASSRRVMNTEAFF
- TRBJ2-1 TRBV7-6 few CASSRDRTPYNEQFF
TRBD1 TRBJ2-2 TRBV12-5 few CASGSGQGRTGELFF
- TRBJ1-2 TRBV27 few CASSLSNTGYLF
- TRBJ2-3 TRBV7-9 - CASSIDTQYF
TRBD2 TRBJ2-3 TRBV4-1 few CASSLGLAGADTQYF
TRBD1 TRBJ1-1 TRBV11-2 - CASSRSGTGNTEAFF